This T cell receptor beta chain was sequenced for a study of blood T cell repertoires in COVID-19 (dated by TCRdb to between 2020 and 2021). Notes on the research overall: The collaborator samples originated in the United States, Italy and Spain and spanned the acute and convalescent phases of COVID-19. A freely available public database, intended as a resource for researchers studying the immune response to SARS-CoV-2, is where the repertoires were released. The samples were drawn from two sources: the first 160 participants of the ongoing ImmuneRACE study, and about 1,300 subjects contributed by 6 global collaborators. Where HLA class I and class II types were available, the types were taken from metadata supplied by the sample provider, not from assay-based typing. Deeply sampled blood TCRbeta repertoires from subjects exposed to, actively infected with, or recovered from COVID-19 were included in the dataset. A de-identified subject ID, COVID-19 status, age in years and sex were almost always included in the sample metadata. The prospective study material was composed of cDNA or gDNA derived from T cells, B-cell-depleted T cells, or PBMCs.

The CDR3 starts with the cysteine, ends with the phenylalanine, and has 15 residues. The read is trimmed to its CDR3 DNA, 45 bases read in frame from base 1. V is trimmed back by 4 bases and J by 7 bases, and the junction contains 9 bases that no gene match accounts for. CDR1 and CDR2, per the germline V gene, are SNHLY and FYNNEI. The immunoSEQ Assay, a bias-controlled multiplex PCR, was used to amplify TCRbeta CDR3 regions from genomic DNA. From the authors' description of their analysis: Nucleated cell counts per sample were estimated from amplification of reference gene primers within the assay. Sequence reads were collapsed and filtered to measure the absolute abundance of every unique TCRbeta CDR3 rearrangement. For each sample, productive Simpson clonality was calculated by taking the square root of Simpson's diversity index across productive rearrangements. TCRdb mirrors the immuneACCESS table, restricted to in-frame sequences. Some clones are absent from its copies; in checked studies, under half trace to an unresolved V gene, and the reason for the others is unknown. V, J and clone size are taken as reported in that table, and D and trimming were inferred from the DNA itself. The sample yields about 280,000 clones; about 88% were counted once. The top ten clonotypes cover approximately 14% of the sample.

One collaborating source in Seattle enrolled patients while the patients were actively infected and followed the patients over time throughout the course of disease. Whole blood was collected in K2EDTA tubes by collaborating institutions according to the institutions' own protocols. Collaborator samples were shipped for TCRbeta analysis as frozen whole blood, isolated PBMCs, or DNA extracted from either sample type. About this clone itself: Its specific antigen is unknown. Per-base quality was not reported, and no clone a single base away is much larger than it.

Beyond this particular receptor, the publication reports: Clinical and demographic metadata were provided uncurated, with the amount varying by source and participant.

This chain joins TRBV2 to TRBJ2-2, with TRBD2 matching 7 junction bases. The sample consisted of peripheral blood. The receptor was isolated from a woman in her seventies with COVID-19, enrolled during active disease. CDR3 loop: CASSASGGRGGELFF. The DNA sequence reads TGTGCCAGCAGTGCCTCCGGGGGGAGGGGCGGGGAGCTGTTTTTT. Where the CDR3 stops, the reference TRBV2 and TRBJ2-2 genes take over; the full variable domain is EPEVTQTPSHQVTQMGQEVILRCVPISNHLYFYWYRQILGQKVEFLVSFYNNEISEKSEIFDDQFSVERPDGSNFTLKIRSTKLEDSAMYFCASSASGGRGGELFFGEGSRLTVL.